This T cell receptor (beta chain) is from a study of cytomegalovirus exposure and HLA in healthy donors. Study in general: Among around 180 million T cells, an earlier analysis found 117 million unique TCR beta sequences.

The PCR ran on 60 Vbeta and 13 Jbeta primers. The protocol was immunoSEQ multiplex PCR, while the TCRdb copy is restricted to in-frame clones and leaves out a portion. The table includes about 170,000 clones, around 86% detected once. CDR3 length: 16 residues. V was pared by 5 bases and J by 7 bases, with 12 bases of the junction left unmatched. Per germline, CDR1 SGHTA and CDR2 FQGNSA. This chain connects TRBV7-2 to TRBJ2-3, with 10 bases lining up with TRBD2. The source of this sequence is a male donor in good health and CMV-seronegative. Specimen: PBMCs. The CDR3 DNA reads TGTGCCAGCAGCCGGAAGAGCGGGGGGGCCTCGAATACGCAGTATTTT. Protein product: CASSRKSGGASNTQYF.